This T cell receptor beta chain stems from a study of post-analysis software for immune sequencing data. As for the study in general: In terms of disease course, relapsing-remitting, secondary progressive and progressive-relapsing multiple sclerosis were included.

Findings of the study overall: Samples prepared in the same batch strongly co-clustered by F measure. When compared against controls, multiple sclerosis patients showed significantly lower normalized Chao1 diversity. The study found TRBV5-6, TRBV5-1 and TRBV20-1 among five TRBV segments more frequent in patients than controls.

Sequencing libraries made from TCR beta cDNA carried unique molecular identifiers. Once roughly 1 to 10 million T cells were used, hundreds of thousands of cDNA molecules resulted. TCRdb re-called the PCR reads through MiXCR, storing one row per CDR3 protein. The sample carries around 400,000 distinct CDR3 sequences, about a third recorded once. With respect to this clonotype: No antigen is known for it.

This CDR3 is built from 16 residues. Per the germline V gene, CDR1 is SGHRS and CDR2 is YFSETQ. Trimming cost V 5 bases and J 4 bases, with 20 bases left between them. Sequenced sample: blood. The chain uses TRBV5-1 and TRBJ2-3; a possible D gene is TRBD1 (5 bases). This TCR derives from a girl aged 10 to 17 with multiple sclerosis. In DNA, the CDR3 is TGCGCCAGCAGTTTTCAACCGGGCCCAGGGTCAGATACGCAGTATTTT. This codes for CASSFQPGPGSDTQYF.